This TCR beta chain was identified in a study of cytomegalovirus exposure and HLA in healthy donors. CDR3 size: 13 residues. Trimming stripped 8 bases from V and 7 bases from J, with 14 bases between. In germline, CDR1 is MNHEY, CDR2 SMNVEV (reference sequence). The PCR made use of 60 Vbeta and 13 Jbeta primers. Assay used: immunoSEQ multiplex PCR; TCRdb lists only in-frame clones, some missing. Of approximately 200,000 clones listed, approximately 80% were seen once; the top ten hold roughly 15%. The receptor comes from a man aged 35-49 years in good health and CMV-seronegative. The V gene is TRBV27, the J gene TRBJ1-4, with D maybe TRBD1 (6 bases). Sequenced: PBMCs. This CDR3 is CASLGHFPEKLFF. In DNA form, the CDR3 reads TGTGCCAGCCTGGGACACTTCCCTGAAAAACTGTTTTTT.